This T cell receptor (beta chain) was captured by sequencing in a study of cytomegalovirus exposure and HLA in healthy donors. The V gene end was trimmed by 2 bases and the J gene end by 12 bases; junction bases not matched to a gene: 4. CDR3 length: 12 amino acids. CDR1 and CDR2 (germline): SGHRS, YFSETQ. 13 Jbeta primers and 60 Vbeta primers were used for the PCR. Using immunoSEQ multiplex PCR, the repertoire was profiled, and TCRdb retains in-frame clones only, with some absent. This table has 83,000 or so clones, around 81% appearing once. The chain couples TRBV5-1 to TRBJ1-4; 7 bases match TRBD1. Sequenced material: PBMCs. This receptor was taken from a woman in her 30s in good health and CMV-seronegative. The CDR3 DNA sequence: TGCGCCAGCAGCTTCAACGACAGGGAACTGTTTTTT. As protein: CASSFNDRELFF.